A selection of T cell receptor beta chains follows, all from one sample in a study of blood T cell repertoires in COVID-19. Data came from immunoSEQ multiplex PCR; TCRdb stores just in-frame clones and leaves some out. There are roughly 130,000 clones in the sample; roughly four fifths occur only once, and approximately 3% lies in the top ten. Source material: peripheral blood. The source is a woman aged 80 or over with acute or convalescent COVID-19. Each CDR3 is given with its conserved first and last residue. D genes are given only for firm matches. A clone size is listed for some rows: how often the clone was seen (once, few, many), or a class if it is expanded.

NA	TRBV5-4	NA	13	TRBJ1-2	CASSSTENYGYTF	TGTGCCAGCAGCTCTACAGAGAACTATGGCTACACCTTC
TRBD2	TRBV7-3	few	15	TRBJ2-1	CASSLISGGDVEQFF	TGTGCCAGCAGCTTAATTAGCGGGGGGGACGTTGAGCAGTTCTTC
NA	TRBV7-5	NA	18	TRBJ2-2	CARSPPEVGTSCTGELFF	TGTGCCAGAAGCCCCCCCGAAGTAGGGACTTCTTGCACCGGGGAGCTGTTTTTT
NA	TRBV5-1	NA	14	TRBJ2-7	CASSLGGQSYEQYF	TGCGCCAGCAGCTTGGGCGGACAGTCCTACGAGCAGTACTTC
NA	TRBV6-2/TRBV6-3	few	17	TRBJ2-3	CASSYSRLAWSTDTQYF	TGTGCCAGCAGTTACTCGAGGCTAGCGTGGAGCACAGATACGCAGTATTTT
NA	TRBV30	few	15	TRBJ1-5	CAWSVGLTPNQPQHF	TGTGCCTGGAGTGTGGGCCTGACGCCCAATCAGCCCCAGCATTTT
TRBD1	TRBV6-5	NA	13	TRBJ1-1	CAIKGQGNTEAFF	TGTGCCATTAAGGGACAGGGGAACACTGAAGCTTTCTTT
TRBD1	TRBV30	NA	12	TRBJ1-2	CAWGQGLGGYTF	TGTGCCTGGGGACAGGGGTTGGGTGGCTACACCTTC
NA	TRBV5-1	NA	15	TRBJ1-1	CASSLAVQGNTEAFF	TGCGCCAGCAGCTTGGCCGTACAGGGGAACACTGAAGCTTTCTTT
NA	TRBV6-5	NA	12	TRBJ1-1	CASGGGGTEAFF	TGTGCCAGCGGGGGGGGTGGCACTGAAGCTTTCTTT
TRBD1	TRBV6-5	NA	14	TRBJ1-5	CASSRGQGLPPQHF	TGTGCCAGCAGTAGAGGACAGGGCCTCCCGCCCCAGCATTTT
NA	TRBV4-2	NA	17	TRBJ2-3	CASSQGLDGASTDTQYF	TGTGCCAGCAGCCAGGGACTCGACGGCGCTAGCACAGATACGCAGTATTTT
NA	TRBV3-1/TRBV3-2	NA	13	TRBJ1-4	CASSQNRNEKLFF	TGTGCCAGCAGCCAAAACAGGAATGAAAAACTGTTTTTT
TRBD1	TRBV28	NA	16	TRBJ2-3	CASSLSRQGGTDTQYF	TGTGCCAGCAGTTTAAGCCGACAGGGGGGCACAGATACGCAGTATTTT
NA	TRBV2	NA	14	TRBJ2-5	CASSAGTWEETQYF	TGTGCCAGCAGTGCTGGGACATGGGAAGAGACCCAGTACTTC
NA	TRBV6-5	NA	16	TRBJ1-1	CASSYLKRGGVTEAFF	TGTGCCAGCAGTTACCTAAAGCGAGGAGGAGTCACTGAAGCTTTCTTT
NA	TRBV5-1	NA	17	TRBJ2-6	CASSLGGSSSGANVLTF	TGCGCCAGCAGCTTGGGAGGATCCTCCTCTGGGGCCAACGTCCTGACTTTC
TRBD1	TRBV9	few	16	TRBJ1-5	CASSASGATGNQPQHF	TGTGCCAGCAGCGCCAGTGGGGCGACAGGGAATCAGCCCCAGCATTTT
NA	TRBV7-2	NA	14	TRBJ1-4	CASSLITTNEKLFF	TGTGCCAGCAGCTTAATCACAACTAATGAAAAACTGTTTTTT
TRBD2	TRBV4-2	NA	15	TRBJ2-1	CASSLAGGHIVEQFF	TGTGCCAGCAGCCTAGCGGGGGGGCATATTGTCGAGCAGTTCTTC
NA	TRBV27	NA	11	TRBJ2-3	CASLRGDTQYF	TGTGCCAGCCTTAGGGGAGATACGCAGTATTTT
TRBD2	TRBV3-1/TRBV3-2	NA	17	TRBJ2-4	CASSQLTSGGGGNIQYF	TGTGCCAGCAGCCAACTAACTAGCGGGGGCGGGGGAAACATTCAGTACTTC
NA	TRBV4-1	NA	16	TRBJ2-2	CASSQAVASNTGELFF	TGCGCCAGCAGCCAAGCTGTGGCCTCGAACACCGGGGAGCTGTTTTTT
NA	TRBV6-1	NA	13	TRBJ2-7	CASRMDLSYEQYF	TGTGCCAGCAGAATGGACTTGTCCTACGAGCAGTACTTC
NA	TRBV19	NA	17	TRBJ1-4	CASSMGRTDATNEKLFF	TGTGCCAGTAGTATGGGTAGAACAGATGCAACTAATGAAAAACTGTTTTTT
NA	TRBV4-2	NA	15	TRBJ1-3	CASSQSGNSGNTIYF	TGTGCCAGCAGCCAATCAGGGAACTCTGGAAACACCATATATTTT
TRBD1	TRBV5-1	NA	14	TRBJ2-1	CASSLGGQWDEQFF	TGCGCCAGCAGCTTGGGGGGACAGTGGGATGAGCAGTTCTTC
TRBD1	TRBV7-8	few	14	TRBJ1-2	CASSPTTGIHGYTF	TGTGCCAGCAGCCCTACGACAGGGATCCATGGCTACACCTTC
NA	TRBV25-1	NA	15	TRBJ1-6	CASSDDMPGNSPLHF	TGTGCCAGCAGTGACGACATGCCCGGTAATTCACCCCTCCACTTT
TRBD1	TRBV18	NA	15	TRBJ2-7	CASSPNGQGLHEQYF	TGTGCCAGCTCACCAAACGGACAGGGCCTGCACGAGCAGTACTTC
NA	TRBV3-1/TRBV3-2	NA	16	TRBJ1-5	CASSQEGGDSNQPQHF	TGTGCCAGCAGCCAAGAAGGGGGGGATAGCAATCAGCCCCAGCATTTT
TRBD1	TRBV7-9	NA	16	TRBJ2-2	CASSRRGGQGNGELFF	TGTGCCAGCAGCCGACGTGGGGGACAGGGAAACGGGGAGCTGTTTTTT
NA	TRBV18	NA	12	TRBJ2-3	CASSPSTDTQYF	TGTGCCAGCTCCCCTAGCACAGATACGCAGTATTTT
TRBD1	TRBV6-2/TRBV6-3	few	12	TRBJ1-5	CASSTGGQPQHF	TGTGCCAGCAGTACAGGGGGTCAGCCCCAGCATTTT
TRBD1	TRBV2	NA	13	TRBJ1-1	CASKGQGGAEAFF	TGTGCCAGCAAGGGACAGGGGGGGGCTGAAGCTTTCTTT
NA	TRBV10-2	NA	12	TRBJ1-5	CASSESRQPQHF	TGCGCCAGCAGTGAGTCCAGGCAGCCCCAGCATTTT
TRBD2	TRBV3-1/TRBV3-2	NA	17	TRBJ2-3	CASSPRLAGGRTDTQYF	TGTGCCAGCAGCCCCCGACTAGCGGGGGGCCGCACAGATACGCAGTATTTT
TRBD2	TRBV30	NA	14	TRBJ2-1	CAWSGTSGEKEQFF	TGTGCCTGGAGTGGGACTAGCGGGGAGAAGGAGCAGTTCTTC
TRBD2	TRBV11-1	NA	16	TRBJ2-3	CASSPFLAGISDTQYF	TGTGCCAGCAGCCCTTTCCTAGCGGGGATTTCTGATACGCAGTATTTT
NA	TRBV7-3	NA	14	TRBJ2-3	CASSPGQGTDTQYF	TGTGCCAGCAGCCCCGGCCAGGGCACAGATACGCAGTATTTT
TRBD1	TRBV19	NA	14	TRBJ1-1	CASSRGRQGTEAFF	TGTGCCAGTAGTAGAGGCCGACAGGGGACTGAAGCTTTCTTT
NA	TRBV9	NA	16	TRBJ2-6	CASSGRQDGGANVLTF	TGTGCCAGCAGCGGAAGACAGGACGGGGGGGCCAACGTCCTGACTTTC
TRBD1	TRBV7-9	NA	16	TRBJ1-5	CASSPGTGAGNQPQHF	TGTGCCAGCAGCCCCGGGACAGGGGCCGGCAATCAGCCCCAGCATTTT
NA	TRBV19	once	14	TRBJ1-3	CASTGQYSGNTIYF	TGTGCCAGTACGGGACAATACTCTGGAAACACCATATATTTT
NA	TRBV19	once	14	TRBJ1-1	CASSPFGENTEAFF	TGTGCCAGTAGTCCGTTCGGGGAGAACACTGAAGCTTTCTTT
TRBD1	TRBV7-2	NA	15	TRBJ2-5	CASSLVARGQETQYF	TGTGCCAGCAGCTTAGTAGCCAGGGGGCAGGAGACCCAGTACTTC
NA	TRBV12-3/TRBV12-4	NA	12	TRBJ1-2	CASSLAFREYTF	TGTGCCAGCAGTTTAGCTTTCAGGGAATACACCTTC
TRBD1	TRBV5-1	NA	15	TRBJ1-2	CASSEGQGINYGYTF	TGCGCCAGCAGCGAGGGACAGGGGATTAACTATGGCTACACCTTC
TRBD2	TRBV27	NA	16	TRBJ2-3	CASRIGTSFGTDTQYF	TGTGCCAGCAGGATTGGGACTAGCTTCGGCACAGATACGCAGTATTTT
TRBD1	TRBV2	NA	15	TRBJ2-7	CASLEGGGSSYEQYF	TGTGCCAGCCTTGAAGGGGGCGGCAGCTCCTACGAGCAGTACTTC
NA	TRBV3-1/TRBV3-2	NA	14	TRBJ1-1	CASVPSRANTEAFF	TGTGCCAGTGTCCCGTCCAGGGCCAACACTGAAGCTTTCTTT
NA	TRBV7-2	NA	15	TRBJ2-2	CASSPTQAARGELFF	TGTGCCAGCAGCCCTACCCAGGCCGCGAGAGGGGAGCTGTTTTTT
NA	TRBV15	NA	15	TRBJ2-1	CATSRASTEGNEQFF	TGTGCCACCAGCAGAGCCTCTACAGAGGGCAATGAGCAGTTCTTC
TRBD1	TRBV11-2	NA	16	TRBJ1-4	CASSSRGRGQGEKLFF	TGTGCCAGCAGCTCCCGGGGCAGGGGGCAAGGGGAAAAACTGTTTTTT
TRBD1	TRBV4-1	NA	17	TRBJ2-1	CASSQVAGTGYYNEQFF	TGCGCCAGCAGCCAGGTCGCCGGGACAGGGTACTACAATGAGCAGTTCTTC
NA	TRBV30	NA	13	TRBJ1-1	CAWMVTTNTEAFF	TGTGCCTGGATGGTGACAACCAACACTGAAGCTTTCTTT
NA	TRBV9	few	14	TRBJ2-3	CASSVERGTDTQYF	TGTGCCAGCAGCGTAGAAAGGGGTACAGATACGCAGTATTTT
NA	TRBV3-1/TRBV3-2	NA	17	TRBJ2-3	CASSPLQGHPSTDTQYF	TGTGCCAGCAGCCCCCTTCAGGGCCACCCCAGCACAGATACGCAGTATTTT
NA	TRBV19	NA	15	TRBJ2-7	CASSIGGRTSYEQYF	TGTGCCAGTAGTATTGGCGGCAGGACTTCCTACGAGCAGTACTTC
NA	TRBV15	NA	13	TRBJ1-1	CATSRGQNTEAFF	TGTGCCACCAGCAGAGGGCAGAACACTGAAGCTTTCTTT